A selection of T cell receptor beta chains follows, all from one sample in a study of shared clonotypes between healthy human individuals. Generated by immunoSEQ multiplex PCR, the TCRdb table keeps only in-frame clones and is missing some. The data contain under 2.5 million clones, about nine tenths of them singletons. The material sequenced was naive CD4+ T cells from PBMCs. The receptor set was obtained from a man aged 18 to 30 in good health. Some clones in this sample may be carry-over from other donors' samples. Both conserved end residues are part of each CDR3. A D gene is named only where the DNA matches it firmly. A clone size is listed for some rows: how often the clone was seen (once, few, many), or a class if it is expanded.

cdr3_nt: TGTGCCAGCAGCTTAGATAGAGGGGTTATTAGAAACACTGAAGCTTTCTTT
cdr3_aa: CASSLDRGVIRNTEAFF
clone_size: NA
v_call: TRBV11-2
cdr3_length: 17
j_call: TRBJ1-1
d_call: NA

cdr3_nt: TGCGCCAGCAGCTTCCGGGCGGGGAGCAACGAGCAGTACTTC
cdr3_aa: CASSFRAGSNEQYF
clone_size: NA
v_call: TRBV5-1
cdr3_length: 14
j_call: TRBJ2-7
d_call: NA

cdr3_nt: TGTGCCAGCAGTCCGATAAGCGGGAGGGCGAATGAGCAGTTCTTC
cdr3_aa: CASSPISGRANEQFF
clone_size: NA
v_call: TRBV28
cdr3_length: 15
j_call: TRBJ2-1
d_call: TRBD2

cdr3_nt: TGCAGTGCTAATGGGATCAGAGAAGCTTTCTTT
cdr3_aa: CSANGIREAFF
clone_size: few
v_call: TRBV20-1
cdr3_length: 11
j_call: TRBJ1-1
d_call: NA

cdr3_nt: TGTGCCAGCAGTTTATTCTTAGGACAGGGCCCCTACGAGCAGTACTTC
cdr3_aa: CASSLFLGQGPYEQYF
clone_size: NA
v_call: TRBV6-5
cdr3_length: 16
j_call: TRBJ2-7
d_call: TRBD1

cdr3_nt: TGTGCCAGCACCCGGGGCTCCACCTACGAGCAGTACTTC
cdr3_aa: CASTRGSTYEQYF
clone_size: NA
v_call: TRBV28
cdr3_length: 13
j_call: TRBJ2-7
d_call: NA

cdr3_nt: TGTGCCAGCAGTGAAGCGGGGGCTCCTAGGGCCTACGAGCAGTACTTC
cdr3_aa: CASSEAGAPRAYEQYF
clone_size: NA
v_call: TRBV6-1
cdr3_length: 16
j_call: TRBJ2-7
d_call: NA

cdr3_nt: TGTGCCAGCAGGCTACCGGACGGGCGCAATCAGCCCCAGCATTTT
cdr3_aa: CASRLPDGRNQPQHF
clone_size: NA
v_call: TRBV28
cdr3_length: 15
j_call: TRBJ1-5
d_call: NA

cdr3_nt: TGTGCCAGCAGCAGGACCCGGGATGGCTACACCTTC
cdr3_aa: CASSRTRDGYTF
clone_size: NA
v_call: TRBV16
cdr3_length: 12
j_call: TRBJ1-2
d_call: NA

cdr3_nt: TGTGCCAGTAGTATAATGGTGGCGGGCCTTAGCACAGATACGCAGTATTTT
cdr3_aa: CASSIMVAGLSTDTQYF
clone_size: once
v_call: TRBV19
cdr3_length: 17
j_call: TRBJ2-3
d_call: NA

cdr3_nt: TGTGCCAGCAGTTACTCGGACAATCGCTACACCTTC
cdr3_aa: CASSYSDNRYTF
clone_size: once
v_call: TRBV6-6
cdr3_length: 12
j_call: TRBJ1-2
d_call: NA

cdr3_nt: TGTGCCAGCATTGGCAGGCCTACGCTGCGGGGAAATGAAAAACTGTTTTTT
cdr3_aa: CASIGRPTLRGNEKLFF
clone_size: NA
v_call: TRBV25-1
cdr3_length: 17
j_call: TRBJ1-4
d_call: NA

cdr3_nt: TGTGCCAGCAGCTTACTCCCGGTTGGGAGCTCCTACAATGAGCAGTTCTTC
cdr3_aa: CASSLLPVGSSYNEQFF
clone_size: NA
v_call: TRBV7-3
cdr3_length: 17
j_call: TRBJ2-1
d_call: NA

cdr3_nt: TGTGCCAGCAGTCTTAGCGGGGCCCAAGATACGCAGTATTTT
cdr3_aa: CASSLSGAQDTQYF
clone_size: NA
v_call: TRBV28
cdr3_length: 14
j_call: TRBJ2-3
d_call: TRBD2

cdr3_nt: TGTGCCAGCAGCTTCTCGGGGGCTAATGAAAAACTGTTTTTT
cdr3_aa: CASSFSGANEKLFF
clone_size: NA
v_call: TRBV11-2
cdr3_length: 14
j_call: TRBJ1-4
d_call: NA

cdr3_nt: TGTGCCAGCAGCTTTGGAACGGGAGGCCATCAGGAGCAGTTCTTC
cdr3_aa: CASSFGTGGHQEQFF
clone_size: NA
v_call: TRBV7-6
cdr3_length: 15
j_call: TRBJ2-1
d_call: TRBD2

cdr3_nt: TGTGCCAGCAGTGAAGCGTCCGTGGCCGGCGGCTACACCTTC
cdr3_aa: CASSEASVAGGYTF
clone_size: NA
v_call: TRBV6-1
cdr3_length: 14
j_call: TRBJ1-2
d_call: NA

cdr3_nt: TGCGCCAGCAGTGTTGCTGTGACAGGGGGCTACGAGCAGTACTTC
cdr3_aa: CASSVAVTGGYEQYF
clone_size: NA
v_call: TRBV5-1
cdr3_length: 15
j_call: TRBJ2-7
d_call: TRBD1

cdr3_nt: TGTGCCAGCAGTTTATCCGCTAGCCTCTCCTACGAGCAGTACTTC
cdr3_aa: CASSLSASLSYEQYF
clone_size: NA
v_call: TRBV28
cdr3_length: 15
j_call: TRBJ2-7
d_call: NA